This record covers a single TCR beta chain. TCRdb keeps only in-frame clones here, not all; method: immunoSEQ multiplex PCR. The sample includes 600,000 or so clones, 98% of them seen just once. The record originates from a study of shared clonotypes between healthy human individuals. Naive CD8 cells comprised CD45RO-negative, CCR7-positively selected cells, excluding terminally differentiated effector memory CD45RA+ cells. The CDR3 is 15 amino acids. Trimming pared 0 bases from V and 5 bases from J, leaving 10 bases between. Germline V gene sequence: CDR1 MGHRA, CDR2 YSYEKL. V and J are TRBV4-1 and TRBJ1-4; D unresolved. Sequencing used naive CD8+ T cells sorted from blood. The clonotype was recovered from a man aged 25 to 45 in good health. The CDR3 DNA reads TGCGCCAGCAGCCAAGATTCGAGCGGGAATGAAAAACTGTTTTTT. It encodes CASSQDSSGNEKLFF.